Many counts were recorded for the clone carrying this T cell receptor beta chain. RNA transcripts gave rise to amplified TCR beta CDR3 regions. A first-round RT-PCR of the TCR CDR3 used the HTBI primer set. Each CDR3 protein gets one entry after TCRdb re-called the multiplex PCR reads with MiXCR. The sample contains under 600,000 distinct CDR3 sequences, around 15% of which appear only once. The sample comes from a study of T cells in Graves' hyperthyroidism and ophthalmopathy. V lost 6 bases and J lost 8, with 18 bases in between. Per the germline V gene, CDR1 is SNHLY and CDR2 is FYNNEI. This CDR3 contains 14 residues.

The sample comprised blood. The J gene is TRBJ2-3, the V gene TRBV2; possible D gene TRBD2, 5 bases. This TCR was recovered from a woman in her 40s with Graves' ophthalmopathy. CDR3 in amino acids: CASRSGVGLSTQYF. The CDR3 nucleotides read TGTGCCAGCAGGAGCGGAGTGGGTCTCTCTACGCAGTATTTT.